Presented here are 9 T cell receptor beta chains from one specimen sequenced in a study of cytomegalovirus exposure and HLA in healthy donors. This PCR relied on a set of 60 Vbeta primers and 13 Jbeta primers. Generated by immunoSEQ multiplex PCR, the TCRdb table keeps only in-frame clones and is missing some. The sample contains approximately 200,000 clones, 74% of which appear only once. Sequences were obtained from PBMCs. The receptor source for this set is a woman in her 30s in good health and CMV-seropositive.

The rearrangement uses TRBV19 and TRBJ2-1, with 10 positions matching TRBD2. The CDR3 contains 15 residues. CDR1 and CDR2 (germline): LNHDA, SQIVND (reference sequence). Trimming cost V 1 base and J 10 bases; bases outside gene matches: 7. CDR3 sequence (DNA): TGTGCCAGTAGTATAGGGCTAGCGGGAGTCGGGGAGCAGTTCTTC. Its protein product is CASSIGLAGVGEQFF. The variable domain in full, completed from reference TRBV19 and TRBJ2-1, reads DGGITQSPKYLFRKEGQNVTLSCEQNLNHDAMYWYRQDPGQGLRLIYYSQIVNDFQKGDIAEGYSVSREKKESFPLTVTSAQKNPTAFYLCASSIGLAGVGEQFFGPGTRLTVL.

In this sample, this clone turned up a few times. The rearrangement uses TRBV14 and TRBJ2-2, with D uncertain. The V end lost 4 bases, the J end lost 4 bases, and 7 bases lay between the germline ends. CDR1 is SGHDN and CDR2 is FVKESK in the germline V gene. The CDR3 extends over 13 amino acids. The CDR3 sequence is CASSRRVTGELFF. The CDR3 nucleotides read TGTGCCAGCAGCCGTCGGGTCACCGGGGAGCTGTTTTTT.

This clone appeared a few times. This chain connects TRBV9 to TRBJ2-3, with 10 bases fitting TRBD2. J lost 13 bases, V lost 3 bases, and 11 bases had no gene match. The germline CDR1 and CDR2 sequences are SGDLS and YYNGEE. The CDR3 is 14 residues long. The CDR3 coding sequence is TGTGCCAGCAGCGCCCGCGCTGGACTAGCGGAGGAGTATTTT. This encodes CASSARAGLAEEYF.

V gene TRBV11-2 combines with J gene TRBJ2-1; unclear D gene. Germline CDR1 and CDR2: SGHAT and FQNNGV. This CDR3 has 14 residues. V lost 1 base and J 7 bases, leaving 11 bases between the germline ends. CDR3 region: CASSLVGPQNEQFF. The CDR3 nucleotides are TGTGCCAGCAGCTTAGTGGGCCCACAGAATGAGCAGTTCTTC.

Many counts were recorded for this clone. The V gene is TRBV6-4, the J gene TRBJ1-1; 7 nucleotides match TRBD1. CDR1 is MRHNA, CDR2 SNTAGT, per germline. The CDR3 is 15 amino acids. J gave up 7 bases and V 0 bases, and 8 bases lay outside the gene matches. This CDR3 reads CASSDSGGGLGEAFF. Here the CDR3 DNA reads TGTGCCAGCAGTGACTCAGGGGGCGGATTGGGTGAAGCTTTCTTT.

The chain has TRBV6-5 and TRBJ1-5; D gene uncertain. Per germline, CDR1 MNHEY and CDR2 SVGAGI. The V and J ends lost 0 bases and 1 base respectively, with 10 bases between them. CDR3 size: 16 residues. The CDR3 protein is CASSYSYGESNQPQHF. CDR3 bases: TGTGCCAGCAGTTACTCGTACGGGGAAAGCAATCAGCCCCAGCATTTT.

The CDR3 is CASSLSLAGPKFDEQYF. The CDR3 DNA reads as TGTGCCAGCAGCTTAAGTTTAGCGGGACCAAAATTCGACGAGCAGTACTTC. The chain has TRBV7-9 and TRBJ2-7; TRBD2 agrees at 8 bases. Germline V gene lookup returns CDR1 SEHNR and CDR2 FQNEAQ (reference sequence). The CDR3 extends over 17 amino acids. With 2 bases clipped from V and 5 bases from J, the junction kept 14 bases outside the gene matches. Variable domain in full (rest from reference TRBV7-9 and TRBJ2-7): DTGVSQNPRHKITKRGQNVTFRCDPISEHNRLYWYRQTLGQGPEFLTYFQNEAQLEKSRLLSDRFSAERPKGSFSTLEIQRTEQGDSAMYLCASSLSLAGPKFDEQYFGPGTRLTVT.

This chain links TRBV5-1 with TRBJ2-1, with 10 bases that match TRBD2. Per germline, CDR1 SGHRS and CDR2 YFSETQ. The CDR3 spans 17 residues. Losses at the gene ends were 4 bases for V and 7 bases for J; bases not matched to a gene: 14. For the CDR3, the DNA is TGCGCCAGCAGCCCCAACCCCGTAGCGGGAGGAAGAAATGAGCAGTTCTTC. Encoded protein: CASSPNPVAGGRNEQFF.

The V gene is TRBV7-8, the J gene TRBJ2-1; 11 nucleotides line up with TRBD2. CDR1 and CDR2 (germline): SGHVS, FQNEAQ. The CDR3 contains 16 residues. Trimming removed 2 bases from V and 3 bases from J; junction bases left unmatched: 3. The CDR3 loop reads CASSLTGTSGYNEQFF. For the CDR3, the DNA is TGTGCCAGCAGCTTAACCGGGACTAGCGGCTACAATGAGCAGTTCTTC. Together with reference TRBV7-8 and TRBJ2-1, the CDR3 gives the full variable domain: GAGVSQSPRYKVAKRGQDVALRCDPISGHVSLFWYQQALGQGPEFLTYFQNEAQLDKSGLPSDRFFAERPEGSVSTLKIQRTQQEDSAVYLCASSLTGTSGYNEQFFGPGTRLTVL.